The sequence of this TCR beta chain was determined in a study of shared clonotypes between healthy human individuals. Across the study: The plates for each donor numbered three CD4 naive, three CD4 memory, two CD8 naive and one CD8 memory. General study points: Generally, naive subsets (rather than memory subsets) showed larger estimated richness.

Concerning this clone itself: The antigen is not known.

Every one of the donors was a Caucasian adult that lived in Nashville, Tennessee. CDR1 and CDR2 from the germline V gene are KGHSH and LQKENI. The CDR3 covers 13 residues. V was clipped by 3 bases and J by 8 bases, with 10 bases between them. The repertoire was sequenced with immunoSEQ multiplex PCR; TCRdb's copy has only in-frame clones and lacks some. The sample contains fewer than 2.5 million clones, approximately 93% of which appear only once. The sample comprised naive CD4+ T cells from PBMCs. As to subset: CD45RA+ positively selected. V and J are TRBV18 and TRBJ1-4; TRBD1 might be the D (5 bases). This TCR was recovered from a man younger than 30 in good health. Some clones in this sample may be carry-over from other donors' samples. CDR3 coding DNA: TGTGCCAGCTCACCGGGGGTAGAGGAAAAACTGTTTTTT. Amino acids: CASSPGVEEKLFF.